This T cell receptor (beta chain) was sequenced in a study of blood T cell repertoires in COVID-19. Study-level information: PBMCs, B-cell-depleted T cells, or T cells provided the cDNA or gDNA that made up the material.

As originally analysed: Estimation of nucleated cell counts was performed using reference gene primer amplification. The table came from immunoSEQ multiplex PCR; TCRdb's copy has only in-frame clones and leaves some out. Clone size and V and J calls were adopted from that table, with D and trimming inferred from the DNA. The data show about 250,000 clones, over 80% seen once. This clone was observed once. Germline V gene lookup returns CDR1 SGDLS and CDR2 YYNGEE. The CDR3 covers 18 residues. Trimming left V 5 bases short and J 0 bases short, with 24 bases between. The cohort comprised adults aged about 18 to 100 years residing in 20 to 30 US areas. Participants had their cohort set by participant-reported clinical history.

The chain is built from TRBV9 and TRBJ2-7; possible D gene TRBD1, 6 bases. Sequencing was performed on PBMCs or T cells enriched from blood (not recorded which). The source is a woman aged 25 to 39 with acute COVID-19. This CDR3 is CASSRRDTGPRSSYEQYF. CDR3 in DNA: TGTGCCAGCAGTAGACGGGACACGGGCCCCCGCAGCTCCTACGAGCAGTACTTC.